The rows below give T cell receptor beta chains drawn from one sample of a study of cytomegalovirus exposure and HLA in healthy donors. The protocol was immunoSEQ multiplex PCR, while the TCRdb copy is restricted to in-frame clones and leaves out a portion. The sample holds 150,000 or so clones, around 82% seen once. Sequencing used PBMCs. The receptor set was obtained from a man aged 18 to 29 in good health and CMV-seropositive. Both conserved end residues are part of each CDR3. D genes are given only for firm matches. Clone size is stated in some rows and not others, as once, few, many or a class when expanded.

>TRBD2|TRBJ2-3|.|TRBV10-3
TGTGCCATCAGTGAGGGCCTAGCGGAACTGCTCACAGATACGCAGTATTTT
CAISEGLAELLTDTQYF
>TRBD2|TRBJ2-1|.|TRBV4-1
TGCGCCAGCAGCCAAGGCTCCTCGGGACTAGCAGCCGCCAATGAGCAGTTCTTC
CASSQGSSGLAAANEQFF
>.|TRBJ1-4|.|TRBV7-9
TGTGCCAGCAGCTTAGCAGAGGCTTCTAATGAAAAACTGTTTTTT
CASSLAEASNEKLFF
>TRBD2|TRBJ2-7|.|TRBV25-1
TGTGCCAGCAGTGAGCCAGCGGGAGTTATCTACGAGCAGTACTTC
CASSEPAGVIYEQYF
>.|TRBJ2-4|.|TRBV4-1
TGCGCCAGCAGCCAAGTTGGGGCCTTCGGAAACATTCAGTACTTC
CASSQVGAFGNIQYF
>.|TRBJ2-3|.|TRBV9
TGTGCCAGCAGCGTAGCGGGTCGCACAGATACGCAGTATTTT
CASSVAGRTDTQYF
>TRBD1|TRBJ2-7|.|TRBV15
TGTGCCACCAGCAGAGATCCCACAGGGGGATCCTACGAGCAGTACTTC
CATSRDPTGGSYEQYF
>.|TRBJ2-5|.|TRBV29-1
TGCAGCGTTGAACGGGAGATACAAGAGACCCAGTACTTC
CSVEREIQETQYF
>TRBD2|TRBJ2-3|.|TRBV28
TGTGCCAGCAGTCCCATTCTCAGCGGGAGGTCTCAAGATACGCAGTATTTT
CASSPILSGRSQDTQYF
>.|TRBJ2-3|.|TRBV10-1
TGCGCCAGCAGTGAGTCGAAGTCTAGCCTGGATACGCAGTATTTT
CASSESKSSLDTQYF
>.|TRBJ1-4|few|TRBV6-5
TGTGCCAGCAGGCGATTCGCAGGGGTTGATGAAAAACTGTTTTTT
CASRRFAGVDEKLFF
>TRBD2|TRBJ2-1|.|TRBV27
TGTGCCAGCAGTTTGCTTCTAGCGGGAGACAATGAGCAGTTCTTC
CASSLLLAGDNEQFF
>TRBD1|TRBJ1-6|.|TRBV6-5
TGTGCCAGCAGTTACTCCGGACAGGGGCCCCTCCACTTT
CASSYSGQGPLHF
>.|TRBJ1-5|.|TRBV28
TGTGCCAGCAGTCCCCGAACTATTAAGCCGGGTAGCAATCAGCCCCAGCATTTT
CASSPRTIKPGSNQPQHF
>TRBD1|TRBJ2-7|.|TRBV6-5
TGTGCCAGCAGTTGCTCCGGACAGGGTGGGGCCTACGAGCAGTACTTC
CASSCSGQGGAYEQYF
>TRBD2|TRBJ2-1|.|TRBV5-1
TGCGCCAGCAGCTTGGGGAGCGGGGTCTCCTACAATGAGCAGTTCTTC
CASSLGSGVSYNEQFF
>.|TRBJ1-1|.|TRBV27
TGTGCCAGCAGCCATCCCGGAGGGAACACTGAAGCTTTCTTT
CASSHPGGNTEAFF
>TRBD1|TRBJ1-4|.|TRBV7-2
TGTGCCAGCAGACCAACAGGGGTAGCTAATGAAAAACTGTTTTTT
CASRPTGVANEKLFF
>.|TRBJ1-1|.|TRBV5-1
TGCGCCAGCAGCTCTCATAGGGGTACTGAAGCTTTCTTT
CASSSHRGTEAFF
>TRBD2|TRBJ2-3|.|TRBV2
TGTGCCAGCTGCCGCGGTTGGGGGGGACTGTCGACTAGCACAGATACGCAGTATTTT
CASCRGWGGLSTSTDTQYF
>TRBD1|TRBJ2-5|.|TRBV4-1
TGCGCCAGCAGCCAAGATCAGGCAGGGGGCCGAGAGACCCAGTACTTC
CASSQDQAGGRETQYF
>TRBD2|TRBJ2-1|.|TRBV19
TGTGCCAGTAGTATATCTAGCGGGGTGTACAATGAGCAGTTCTTC
CASSISSGVYNEQFF
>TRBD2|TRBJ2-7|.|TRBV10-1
TGCGCCAGCAGTGGAACGGGAGGGCCCCACGAGCAGTACTTC
CASSGTGGPHEQYF
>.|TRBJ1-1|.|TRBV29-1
TGCAGCGTTCGCAGGGCTGACACTGAAGCTTTCTTT
CSVRRADTEAFF
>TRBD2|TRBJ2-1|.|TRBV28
TGTGCCAGCAGTGGACTAGGTCGTTACAATGAGCAGTTCTTC
CASSGLGRYNEQFF
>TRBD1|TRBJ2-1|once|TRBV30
TGTGCCTGGAAGTACAGGGGCCTTAACTCCTACAATGAGCAGTTCTTC
CAWKYRGLNSYNEQFF
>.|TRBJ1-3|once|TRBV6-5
TGTGCCAGCAGGACCCAGGGTACTGGAAACACCATATATTTT
CASRTQGTGNTIYF
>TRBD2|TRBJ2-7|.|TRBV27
TGTGCCAGCAGTTTCCTAGCGGTTAGCTCCTACGAGCAGTACTTC
CASSFLAVSSYEQYF
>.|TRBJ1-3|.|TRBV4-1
TGCGCCAGCAGCCAAGACGGAGGGGCAGCTGGAAACACCATATATTTT
CASSQDGGAAGNTIYF
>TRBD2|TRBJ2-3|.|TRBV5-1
TGCGCCAGCAGCGCTAGCGGGAGCACAGATACGCAGTATTTT
CASSASGSTDTQYF
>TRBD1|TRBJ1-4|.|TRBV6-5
TGTGCCAGCAGCCTACAGGGACAGGGGAATGAAAAACTGTTTTTT
CASSLQGQGNEKLFF
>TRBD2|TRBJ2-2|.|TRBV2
TGTGCCAGCAGTGCCCCTACTAGCGGGAGGGACACCGGGGAGCTGTTTTTT
CASSAPTSGRDTGELFF
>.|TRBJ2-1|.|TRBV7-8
TGTGCCAGCAGCTTACAGGGTTCCAATGAGCAGTTCTTC
CASSLQGSNEQFF
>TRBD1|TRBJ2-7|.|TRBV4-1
TGCGCCAGCAGCCAGCCCGGACAGGGATCCTACGAGCAGTACTTC
CASSQPGQGSYEQYF
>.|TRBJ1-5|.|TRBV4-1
TGCGCCAGCAGCCAAGGGCGGCAGCCCCAGCATTTT
CASSQGRQPQHF
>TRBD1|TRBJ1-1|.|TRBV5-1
TGCGCCAGCAGCGAAGGACAGGGGGAGACTGAAGCTTTCTTT
CASSEGQGETEAFF
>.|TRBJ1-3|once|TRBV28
TGTGCCAGTGGGAACGGGATCTACCGCTCACGCCTTGGAAACACCATATATTTT
CASGNGIYRSRLGNTIYF
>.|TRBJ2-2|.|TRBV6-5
TGTGCCAGCAGTCCTCAGGGGTACTCCGGGGAGCTGTTTTTT
CASSPQGYSGELFF
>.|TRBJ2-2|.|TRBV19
TGTGCCAGTAGTATCCCCCGGCAAAGAGGTTCGGTCGGGGAGCTGTTTTTT
CASSIPRQRGSVGELFF
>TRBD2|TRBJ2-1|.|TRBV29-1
TGCAGCCCCCGGAATAGCGGGACCAATGAGCAGTTCTTC
CSPRNSGTNEQFF